This is a list of T cell receptor beta chains from one sample in a study of identical twins. TCRdb independently ran MiXCR on the 5' RACE reads; one entry per CDR3 protein. The table has around 280,000 distinct CDR3 sequences, under 9.5% seen once. This same sample was also part of a study on yellow fever vaccine responses in identical twins.

The specimen sequenced was memory (CD45RO+) T cells sorted from blood. These receptors were taken from a woman younger than 35 in good health. CDR3s include the opening cysteine and the closing phenylalanine or tryptophan. The D gene is left open where the match is weak. Size is stated for part of the rows, as once, few or many counts, or as a class when the clone is expanded.

v_call: TRBV4-1; clone_size: many; j_call: TRBJ2-5; d_call: TRBD2; cdr3_nt: TGCGCCAGCAGCCAAGATCGGGATAGCGGGCATGTGGGGGAGACCCAGTACTTC; cdr3_aa: CASSQDRDSGHVGETQYF
v_call: TRBV3-1; clone_size: NA; j_call: TRBJ2-3; d_call: NA; cdr3_nt: TGTGCCAGCACCCGGAGGGGTAGCACAGATACGCAGTATTTT; cdr3_aa: CASTRRGSTDTQYF
v_call: TRBV20-1; clone_size: few; j_call: TRBJ2-7; d_call: NA; cdr3_nt: TGCAGTGCTAGAGAGCCGGGGAGAGACTACGAGCAGTACTTC; cdr3_aa: CSAREPGRDYEQYF
v_call: TRBV7-2; clone_size: NA; j_call: TRBJ1-5; d_call: NA; cdr3_nt: TGTGCCAGCAGCTTAGCGGACAGAGCCAATCAGCCCCAGCATTTT; cdr3_aa: CASSLADRANQPQHF
v_call: TRBV6-1; clone_size: few; j_call: TRBJ2-2; d_call: NA; cdr3_nt: TGTGCCAGCAGTGGACAGACATACACCGGGGAGCTGTTTTTT; cdr3_aa: CASSGQTYTGELFF
v_call: TRBV12-3/TRBV12-4; clone_size: few; j_call: TRBJ1-1; d_call: TRBD1; cdr3_nt: TGTGCCAGCAGTCGACAGGGGGACCCTGAAGCTTTCTTT; cdr3_aa: CASSRQGDPEAFF
v_call: TRBV18; clone_size: NA; j_call: TRBJ1-2; d_call: NA; cdr3_nt: TGTGCCAGCTCACCAGACAGCCTTTCCTATGGCTACACCTTC; cdr3_aa: CASSPDSLSYGYTF
v_call: TRBV20-1; clone_size: NA; j_call: TRBJ2-1; d_call: TRBD2; cdr3_nt: TGCAGTGCAGATACTGGCGGGAGAACCTACAATGAGCAGTTCTTC; cdr3_aa: CSADTGGRTYNEQFF
v_call: TRBV20-1; clone_size: NA; j_call: TRBJ1-2; d_call: NA; cdr3_nt: TGCAGTGCTAGCCTGATGGGACGGTTGCTTTCGGATGGCTACACCTTC; cdr3_aa: CSASLMGRLLSDGYTF
v_call: TRBV5-1; clone_size: many; j_call: TRBJ2-5; d_call: NA; cdr3_nt: TGCGCCAGCAGCCCCCTTGGGCGGAAACAAGAGACCCAGTACTTC; cdr3_aa: CASSPLGRKQETQYF
v_call: TRBV4-1; clone_size: few; j_call: TRBJ2-1; d_call: NA; cdr3_nt: TGCGCCAGCTCCAGGGGCGATGAGCAGTTCTTC; cdr3_aa: CASSRGDEQFF
v_call: TRBV6-1; clone_size: NA; j_call: TRBJ2-1; d_call: NA; cdr3_nt: TGTGCCAGCAACCCTGGTTGGCGGGTAGACCACAATGAGCAGTTCTTC; cdr3_aa: CASNPGWRVDHNEQFF
v_call: TRBV29-1; clone_size: NA; j_call: TRBJ1-1; d_call: NA; cdr3_nt: TGCAGCGTTGACAAGGGGCTGATGAACACTGAAGCTTTCTTT; cdr3_aa: CSVDKGLMNTEAFF
v_call: TRBV11-2; clone_size: many; j_call: TRBJ2-5; d_call: NA; cdr3_nt: TGTGCCAGCAGCTTAGGCCATGAGACCCAGTACTTC; cdr3_aa: CASSLGHETQYF
v_call: TRBV20-1; clone_size: few; j_call: TRBJ2-1; d_call: NA; cdr3_nt: TGCAGTGCTAGAGAATGGGACTTGCAGTTCTTC; cdr3_aa: CSAREWDLQFF
v_call: TRBV15; clone_size: few; j_call: TRBJ2-1; d_call: TRBD1; cdr3_nt: TGTGCCACCAGCAGAGATCAGGACAGGGACTACAATGAGCAGTTCTTC; cdr3_aa: CATSRDQDRDYNEQFF
v_call: TRBV7-9; clone_size: few; j_call: TRBJ1-2; d_call: NA; cdr3_nt: TGTGCCAGCAGCTTAGCTCAGGGCCTGCATGGCTACACCTTC; cdr3_aa: CASSLAQGLHGYTF
v_call: TRBV4-2; clone_size: many; j_call: TRBJ2-3; d_call: TRBD2; cdr3_nt: TGTGCCAGCAGCCAAGATCTGCCCGGGACTACTTCAGATACGCAGTATTTT; cdr3_aa: CASSQDLPGTTSDTQYF
v_call: TRBV5-6; clone_size: NA; j_call: TRBJ2-3; d_call: NA; cdr3_nt: TGTGCCAGCGGCTTGTCGGGACAAAGCACAGATACGCAGTATTTT; cdr3_aa: CASGLSGQSTDTQYF
v_call: TRBV28; clone_size: many; j_call: TRBJ2-7; d_call: TRBD2; cdr3_nt: TGTGCCAGCAGTCGAAGAGGGACTAGCGGAAACTACGAGCAGTACTTC; cdr3_aa: CASSRRGTSGNYEQYF
v_call: TRBV5-1; clone_size: many; j_call: TRBJ2-5; d_call: NA; cdr3_nt: TGCGCCAGCGGTACAAGCCAAGAGACCCAGTACTTC; cdr3_aa: CASGTSQETQYF
v_call: TRBV7-2; clone_size: many; j_call: TRBJ2-1; d_call: NA; cdr3_nt: TGTGCCAGCAGCTCCCGTGTGGGTGAGCAGTTCTTC; cdr3_aa: CASSSRVGEQFF
v_call: TRBV2; clone_size: NA; j_call: TRBJ2-3; d_call: NA; cdr3_nt: TGTGCCAGCACTGCTACAGGACAGCCAAGCACAGATACGCAGTATTTT; cdr3_aa: CASTATGQPSTDTQYF
v_call: TRBV7-9; clone_size: many; j_call: TRBJ2-2; d_call: NA; cdr3_nt: TGTGCCAGCAGCTTCGGGGGCGCCAACACCGGGGAGCTGTTTTTT; cdr3_aa: CASSFGGANTGELFF
v_call: TRBV29-1; clone_size: many; j_call: TRBJ2-7; d_call: TRBD1; cdr3_nt: TGCAGCGCAACCCCGACAGGGTTGAACGAGCAGTACTTC; cdr3_aa: CSATPTGLNEQYF
v_call: TRBV7-9; clone_size: many; j_call: TRBJ1-2; d_call: NA; cdr3_nt: TGTGCCAGCAGCTTAGCGTTTTCTTCGAATGGCTACACCTTC; cdr3_aa: CASSLAFSSNGYTF
v_call: TRBV11-2; clone_size: many; j_call: TRBJ2-2; d_call: TRBD1; cdr3_nt: TGTGCCAGCAGCTTAGTAGCGGACAGGGGTAGGACCGGGGAGCTGTTTTTT; cdr3_aa: CASSLVADRGRTGELFF
v_call: TRBV28; clone_size: few; j_call: TRBJ2-5; d_call: TRBD2; cdr3_nt: TGTGCCAGCAGCCGGCGACTAGCGGGAGGGGCGGAGACCCAGTACTTC; cdr3_aa: CASSRRLAGGAETQYF